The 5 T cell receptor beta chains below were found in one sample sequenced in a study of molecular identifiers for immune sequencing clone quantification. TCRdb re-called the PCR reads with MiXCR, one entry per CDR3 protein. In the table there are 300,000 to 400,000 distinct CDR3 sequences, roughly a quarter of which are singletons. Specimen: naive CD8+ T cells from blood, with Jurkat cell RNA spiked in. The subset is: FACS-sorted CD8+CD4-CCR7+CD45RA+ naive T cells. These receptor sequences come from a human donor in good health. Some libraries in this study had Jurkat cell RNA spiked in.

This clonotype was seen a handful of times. CDR3 DNA: TGCGCCAGCAGTGATTCGGGGGTCCTCTATAATTCACCCCTCCACTTT. Its translation: CASSDSGVLYNSPLHF. The V call is TRBV10-2, the J call TRBJ1-6; D perhaps matches TRBD1 (5 bases). The germline gives CDR1 WSHSY, CDR2 SAAADI. V lost 3 bases and J 3 bases, leaving 12 bases between the germline ends. This CDR3 contains 16 residues.

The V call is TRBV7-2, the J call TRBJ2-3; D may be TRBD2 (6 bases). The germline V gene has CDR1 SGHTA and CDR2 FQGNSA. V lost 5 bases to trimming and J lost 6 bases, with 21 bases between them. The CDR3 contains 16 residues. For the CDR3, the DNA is TGTGCCAGCAGCGTAGATTTGGTTGCGGGATCGGATACGCAGTATTTT. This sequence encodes CASSVDLVAGSDTQYF.

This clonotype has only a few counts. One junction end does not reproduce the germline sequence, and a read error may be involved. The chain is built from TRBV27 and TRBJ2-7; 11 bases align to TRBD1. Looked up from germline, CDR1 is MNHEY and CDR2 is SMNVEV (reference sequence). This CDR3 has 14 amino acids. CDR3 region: CASSFGQGAYAQYF. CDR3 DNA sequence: TGTGCCAGCAGTTTTGGACAGGGGGCCTACGCGCAGTACTTC.

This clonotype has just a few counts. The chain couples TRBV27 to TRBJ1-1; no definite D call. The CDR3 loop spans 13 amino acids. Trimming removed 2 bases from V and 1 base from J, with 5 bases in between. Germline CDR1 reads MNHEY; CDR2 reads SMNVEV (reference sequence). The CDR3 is CASSLTQNTEAFF. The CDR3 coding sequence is TGTGCCAGCAGTTTAACCCAGAACACTGAAGCTTTCTTT.

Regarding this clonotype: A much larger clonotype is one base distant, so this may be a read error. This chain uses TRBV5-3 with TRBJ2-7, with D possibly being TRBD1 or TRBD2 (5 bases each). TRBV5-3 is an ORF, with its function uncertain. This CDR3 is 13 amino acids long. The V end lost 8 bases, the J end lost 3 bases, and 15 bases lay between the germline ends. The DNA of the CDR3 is TGTGCCAGCGGCCCCCGGGGCCTCTACGAGCAGTACTTC. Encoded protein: CASGPRGLYEQYF.